Here is one T cell receptor (beta chain) with its context. The antigen remains undetermined. Healthy Caucasians provided all donations. This sample was taken from a study of identical twins. This CDR3 spans 16 amino acids. V dropped 5 bases and J dropped 4; count of bases not matched to a gene: 9. CDR1 is SEHNR and CDR2 is FQNEAQ in the germline V gene (reference sequence). Each cDNA held unique molecular identifiers, and template switching gave it a universal primer site. TCRdb recomputed calls from the 5' RACE reads with MiXCR, one row per CDR3 protein. The sample shows approximately 590,000 distinct CDR3 sequences, over 8.5% of them seen only once. The study, taken as a whole, reports: Low generation-probability sequences were in excess among twin-shared out-of-frame alpha sequences.

This sample was also put to use in a study of yellow fever vaccine responses in identical twins.

This clonotype originated in a woman younger than 30 in good health. The V and J genes are TRBV7-9 and TRBJ2-5, with TRBD2 identical over 11 bases. What was sequenced was PBMCs. The CDR3 coding sequence is TGTGCCAGCAGCCTACTAGCGGGAGCTGGTAGAGAGACCCAGTACTTC. Its translation: CASSLLAGAGRETQYF.